The 12 T cell receptor beta chains listed next were all sequenced from one sample in a study of blood T cell repertoires in COVID-19. Profiled with immunoSEQ multiplex PCR; TCRdb holds only in-frame clones, not every one. Among hundreds of thousands of clones listed, roughly 86% were seen once. The sequenced sample was PBMCs or T cells enriched from blood (not recorded which). The receptors shown here come from a woman aged 18-29 years who had recovered from COVID-19.

CDR3 amino acids: CASTETGLGNQPQHF. The CDR3 DNA is TGTGCCAGCACCGAAACAGGGTTAGGCAATCAGCCCCAGCATTTT. V usage is TRBV6-6 and J usage is TRBJ1-5; tentative D call: TRBD1 (6 bases). The CDR3 consists of 15 residues. V shed 7 bases and J shed 2 bases, with 15 bases lying between them. Per the germline V gene, CDR1 is MNHNY and CDR2 is SVGAGI (reference sequence).

The V and J genes are TRBV29-1 and TRBJ2-7, with D possibly matching TRBD1 (6 bases). Germline loops: CDR1 SQVTM, CDR2 ANQGSEA. V lost 6 bases and J lost 0, with 9 bases in between. The CDR3 is 12 residues long. CDR3 amino acids: CSVGQSSYEQYF. The CDR3 DNA is TGCAGCGTCGGACAGTCCTCCTACGAGCAGTACTTC.

V usage is TRBV2 and J usage is TRBJ2-7, with a weak D call TRBD2 (6 bases). Germline loops: CDR1 SNHLY, CDR2 FYNNEI. The CDR3 sequence is 13 residues long. V lost 5 bases, J lost 1 base, and 9 bases lay in between. CDR3 sequence: CASSIAESYEQYF. The CDR3 coding sequence is TGTGCCAGCAGTATAGCGGAGTCCTACGAGCAGTACTTC.

This rearrangement joins TRBV29-1 to TRBJ1-1; 8 positions match TRBD1. Germline-derived CDR1 and CDR2 are SQVTM and ANQGSEA. This CDR3 has 14 amino acids. V dropped 4 bases and J dropped 4; count of bases not matched to a gene: 8. CDR3 DNA: TGCAGCGTTGTATCAGGGGGCAGGACCACTGAAGCTTTCTTT. Residues: CSVVSGGRTTEAFF.

The V gene is TRBV7-2, the J gene TRBJ2-1, with 8 bases matching TRBD1. Germline loops: CDR1 SGHTA, CDR2 FQGNSA. V was pared by 3 bases and J by 4 bases, with 2 bases of the junction left unmatched. This CDR3 is built from 14 residues. CDR3 sequence (DNA): TGTGCCAGCAGCTTCGGACAGGGATACAATGAGCAGTTCTTC. Its protein product is CASSFGQGYNEQFF.

V and J are TRBV9 and TRBJ1-1; possibly TRBD1 for D (5 bases). V lost 4 bases to trimming and J lost 3 bases, with 19 bases between them. This CDR3 is 16 amino acids long. Germline loops: CDR1 SGDLS, CDR2 YYNGEE. The CDR3 sequence: CASSPLSGTAHTEAFF. CDR3 nucleotide sequence: TGTGCCAGCAGCCCCCTTTCCGGGACTGCTCACACTGAAGCTTTCTTT.

The rearrangement links TRBV4-1 to TRBJ2-4; the D gene is possibly TRBD2 (5 bases). The CDR3 sequence is 19 residues long. In germline, CDR1 is MGHRA, CDR2 YSYEKL. V lost 1 base to trimming and J lost 1 base, with 20 bases between them. The CDR3 bases are TGCGCCAGCAGCCAAGTCGTAGCGCTAGTTGGAGTGGCCAAAAACATTCAGTACTTC. Protein: CASSQVVALVGVAKNIQYF.

This clone occurred once. The chain employs TRBV4-2 and TRBJ2-3; TRBD2 aligns across 9 bases. Germline values: CDR1 LGHNA, CDR2 YNFKEQ. The CDR3 runs 18 residues. Germline trimming cut 3 bases from V and 9 bases from J; bases unmatched to any gene: 19. The CDR3, as DNA: TGTGCCAGCAGCCAGACGTTAGCGGGAGTCGGGGAGTCGGGCACGCAGTATTTT. It translates to CASSQTLAGVGESGTQYF.

The chain carries TRBV5-1 and TRBJ1-6; weak D call: TRBD1 (6 bases). The CDR3 covers 15 residues. Trimming took off 0 bases at V and 8 bases at J, with 12 bases between the two ends. Germline CDR1 reads SGHRS; CDR2 reads YFSETQ. The CDR3: CASSLDTGNHSPLHF. CDR3 DNA: TGCGCCAGCAGCTTGGATACAGGGAACCATTCACCCCTCCACTTT. Supplemented by reference TRBV5-1 and TRBJ1-6, the full variable domain reads KAGVTQTPRYLIKTRGQQVTLSCSPISGHRSVSWYQQTPGQGLQFLFEYFSETQRNKGNFPGRFSGRQFSNSRSEMNVSTLELGDSALYLCASSLDTGNHSPLHFGNGTRLTVT.

The chain employs TRBV4-3 and TRBJ1-3; no clear D gene. Per germline, CDR1 LGHNA and CDR2 YSLEER. V was clipped by 1 base and J by 0 bases, with 13 bases between them. The CDR3 covers 17 residues. In nucleotides, the CDR3 is TGCGCCAGCAGCCAAGCAGTCAGGTTAATCTCTGGAAACACCATATATTTT. Amino acid sequence: CASSQAVRLISGNTIYF.

V and J are TRBV5-1 and TRBJ2-1, with TRBD2 matching 12 bases. There are 17 residues in the CDR3. Germline CDR1 reads SGHRS; CDR2 reads YFSETQ. Trimming cost V 7 bases and J 0 bases; bases outside gene matches: 8. CDR3 amino acids: CASVASGGVSSYNEQFF. The CDR3 nucleotides are TGCGCCAGCGTGGCTAGCGGGGGGGTGAGCTCCTACAATGAGCAGTTCTTC.

CDR3 amino acids: CAISDRGGSGEKLFF. The CDR3 DNA reads TGTGCCATCAGTGATCGGGGGGGCTCGGGTGAAAAACTGTTTTTT. This chain joins TRBV10-3 and TRBJ1-4; D might be TRBD1 (6 bases). Germline V CDR1 and CDR2: ENHRY, SYGVKD. The CDR3 covers 15 residues. Between the trimmed V and J ends, which lost 3 bases and 7 bases, there was a span of 15 bases.